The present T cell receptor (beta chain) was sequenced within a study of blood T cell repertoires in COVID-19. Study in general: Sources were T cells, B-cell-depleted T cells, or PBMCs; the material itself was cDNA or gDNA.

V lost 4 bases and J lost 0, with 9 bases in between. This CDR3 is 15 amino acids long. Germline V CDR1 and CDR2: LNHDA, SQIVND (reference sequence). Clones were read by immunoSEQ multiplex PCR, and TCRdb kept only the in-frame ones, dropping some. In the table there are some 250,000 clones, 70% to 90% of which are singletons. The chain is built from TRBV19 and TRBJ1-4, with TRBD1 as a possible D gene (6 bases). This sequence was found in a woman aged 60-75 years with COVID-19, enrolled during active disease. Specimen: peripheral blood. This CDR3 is CASSTRTATNEKLFF. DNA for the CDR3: TGTGCCAGTAGTACCCGGACAGCAACTAATGAAAAACTGTTTTTT.